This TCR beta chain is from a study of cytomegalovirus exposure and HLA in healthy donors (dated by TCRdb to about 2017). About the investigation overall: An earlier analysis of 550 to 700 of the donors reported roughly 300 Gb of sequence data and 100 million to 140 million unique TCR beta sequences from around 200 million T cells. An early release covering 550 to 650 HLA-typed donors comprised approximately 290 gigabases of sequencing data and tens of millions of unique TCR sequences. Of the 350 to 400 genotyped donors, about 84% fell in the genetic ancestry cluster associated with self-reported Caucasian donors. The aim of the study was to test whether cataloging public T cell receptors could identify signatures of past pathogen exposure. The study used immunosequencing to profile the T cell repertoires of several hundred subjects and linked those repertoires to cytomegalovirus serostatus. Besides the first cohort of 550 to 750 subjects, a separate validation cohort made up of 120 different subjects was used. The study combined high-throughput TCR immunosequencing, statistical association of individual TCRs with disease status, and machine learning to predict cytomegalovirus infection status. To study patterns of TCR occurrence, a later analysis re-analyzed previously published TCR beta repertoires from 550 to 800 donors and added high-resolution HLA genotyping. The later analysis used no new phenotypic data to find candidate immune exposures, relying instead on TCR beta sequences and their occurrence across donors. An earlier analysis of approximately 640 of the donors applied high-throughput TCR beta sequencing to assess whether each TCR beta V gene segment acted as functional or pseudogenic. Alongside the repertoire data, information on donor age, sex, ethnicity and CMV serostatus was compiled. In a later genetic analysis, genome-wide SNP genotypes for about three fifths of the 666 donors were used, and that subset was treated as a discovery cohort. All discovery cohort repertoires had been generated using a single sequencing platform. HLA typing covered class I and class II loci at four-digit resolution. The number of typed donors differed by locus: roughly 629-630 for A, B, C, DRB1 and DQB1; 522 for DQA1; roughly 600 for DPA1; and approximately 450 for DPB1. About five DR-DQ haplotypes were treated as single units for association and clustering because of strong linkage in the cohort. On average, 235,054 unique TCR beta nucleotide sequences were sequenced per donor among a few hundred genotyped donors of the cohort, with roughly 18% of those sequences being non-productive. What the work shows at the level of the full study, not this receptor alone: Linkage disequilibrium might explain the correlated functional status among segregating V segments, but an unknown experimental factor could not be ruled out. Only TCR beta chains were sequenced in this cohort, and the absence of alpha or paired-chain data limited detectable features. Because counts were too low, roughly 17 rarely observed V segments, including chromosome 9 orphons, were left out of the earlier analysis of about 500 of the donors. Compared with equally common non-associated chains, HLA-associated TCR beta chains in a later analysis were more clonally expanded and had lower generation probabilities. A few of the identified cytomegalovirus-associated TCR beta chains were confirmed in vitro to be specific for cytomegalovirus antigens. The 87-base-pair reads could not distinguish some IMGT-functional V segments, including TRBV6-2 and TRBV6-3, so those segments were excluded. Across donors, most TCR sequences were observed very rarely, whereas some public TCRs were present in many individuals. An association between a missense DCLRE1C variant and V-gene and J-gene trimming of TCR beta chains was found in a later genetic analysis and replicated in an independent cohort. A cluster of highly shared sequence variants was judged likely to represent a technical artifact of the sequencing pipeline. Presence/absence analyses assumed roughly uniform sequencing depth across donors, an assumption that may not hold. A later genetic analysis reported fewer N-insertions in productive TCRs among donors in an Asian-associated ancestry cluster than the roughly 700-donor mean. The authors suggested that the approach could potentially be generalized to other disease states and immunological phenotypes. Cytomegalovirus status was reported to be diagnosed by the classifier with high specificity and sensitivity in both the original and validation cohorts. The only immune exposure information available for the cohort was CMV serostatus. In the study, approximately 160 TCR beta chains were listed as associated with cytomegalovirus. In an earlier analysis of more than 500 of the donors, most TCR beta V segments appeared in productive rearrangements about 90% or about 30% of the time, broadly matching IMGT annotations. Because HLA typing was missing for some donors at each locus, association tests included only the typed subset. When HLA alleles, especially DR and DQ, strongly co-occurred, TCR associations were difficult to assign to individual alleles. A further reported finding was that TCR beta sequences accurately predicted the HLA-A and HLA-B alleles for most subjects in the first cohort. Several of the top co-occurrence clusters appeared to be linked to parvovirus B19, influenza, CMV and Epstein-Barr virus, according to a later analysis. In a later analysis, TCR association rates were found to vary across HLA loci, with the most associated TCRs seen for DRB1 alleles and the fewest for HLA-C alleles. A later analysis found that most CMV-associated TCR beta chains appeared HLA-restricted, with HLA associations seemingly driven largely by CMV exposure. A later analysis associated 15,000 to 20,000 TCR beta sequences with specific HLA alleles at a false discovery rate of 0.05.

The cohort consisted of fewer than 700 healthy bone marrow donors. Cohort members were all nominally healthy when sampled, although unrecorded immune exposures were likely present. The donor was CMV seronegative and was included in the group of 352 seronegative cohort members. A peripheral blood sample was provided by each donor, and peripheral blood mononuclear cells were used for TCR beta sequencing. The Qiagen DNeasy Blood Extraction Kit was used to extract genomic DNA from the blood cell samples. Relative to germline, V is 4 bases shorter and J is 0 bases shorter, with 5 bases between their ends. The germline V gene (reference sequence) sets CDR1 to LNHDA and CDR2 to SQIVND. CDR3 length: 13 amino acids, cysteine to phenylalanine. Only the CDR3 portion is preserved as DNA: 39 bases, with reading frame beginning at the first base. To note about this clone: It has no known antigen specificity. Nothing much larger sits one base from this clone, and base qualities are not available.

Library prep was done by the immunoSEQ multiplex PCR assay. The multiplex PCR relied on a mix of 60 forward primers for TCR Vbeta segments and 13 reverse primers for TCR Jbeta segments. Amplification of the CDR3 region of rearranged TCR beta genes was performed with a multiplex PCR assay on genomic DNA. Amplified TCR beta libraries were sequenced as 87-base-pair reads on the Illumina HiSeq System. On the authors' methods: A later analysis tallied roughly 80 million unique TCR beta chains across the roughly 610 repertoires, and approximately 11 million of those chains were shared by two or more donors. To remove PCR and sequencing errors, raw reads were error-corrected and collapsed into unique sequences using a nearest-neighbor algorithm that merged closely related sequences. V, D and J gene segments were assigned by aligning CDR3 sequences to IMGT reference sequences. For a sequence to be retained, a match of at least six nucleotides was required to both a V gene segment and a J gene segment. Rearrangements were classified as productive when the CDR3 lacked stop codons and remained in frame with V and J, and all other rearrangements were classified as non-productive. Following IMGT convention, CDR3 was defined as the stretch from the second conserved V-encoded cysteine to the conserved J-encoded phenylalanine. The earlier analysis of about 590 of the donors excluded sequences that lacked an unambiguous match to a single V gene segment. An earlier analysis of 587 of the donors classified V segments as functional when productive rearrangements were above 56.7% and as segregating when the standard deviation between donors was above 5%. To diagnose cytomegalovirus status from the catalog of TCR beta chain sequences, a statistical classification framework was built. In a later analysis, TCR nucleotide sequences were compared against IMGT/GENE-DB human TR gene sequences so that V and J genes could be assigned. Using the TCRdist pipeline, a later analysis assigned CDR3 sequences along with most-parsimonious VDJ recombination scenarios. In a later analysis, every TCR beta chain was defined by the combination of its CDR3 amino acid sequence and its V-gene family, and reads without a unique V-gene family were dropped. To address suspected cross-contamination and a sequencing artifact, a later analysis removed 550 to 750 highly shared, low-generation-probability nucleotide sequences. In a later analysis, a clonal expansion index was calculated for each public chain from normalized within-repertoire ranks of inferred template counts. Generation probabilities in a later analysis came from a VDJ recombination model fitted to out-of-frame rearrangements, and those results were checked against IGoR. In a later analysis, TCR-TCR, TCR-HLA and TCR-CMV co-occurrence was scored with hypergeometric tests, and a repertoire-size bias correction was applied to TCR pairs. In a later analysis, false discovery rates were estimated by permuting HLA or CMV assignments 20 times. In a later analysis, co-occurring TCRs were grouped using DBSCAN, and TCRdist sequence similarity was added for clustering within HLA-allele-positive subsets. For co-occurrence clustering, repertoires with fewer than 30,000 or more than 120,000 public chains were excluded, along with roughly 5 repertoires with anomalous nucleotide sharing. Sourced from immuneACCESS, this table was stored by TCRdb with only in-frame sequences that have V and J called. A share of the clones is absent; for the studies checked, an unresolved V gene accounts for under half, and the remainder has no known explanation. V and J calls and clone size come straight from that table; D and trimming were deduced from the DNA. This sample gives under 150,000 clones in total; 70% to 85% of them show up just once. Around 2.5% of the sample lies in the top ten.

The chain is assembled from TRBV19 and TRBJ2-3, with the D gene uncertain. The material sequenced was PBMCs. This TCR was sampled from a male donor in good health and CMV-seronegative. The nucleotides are TGTGCCAGTAGTACCACAAGCACAGATACGCAGTATTTT. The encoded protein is CASSTTSTDTQYF.